This paragraph covers one T cell receptor beta chain sequence. These data belong to a study of cytomegalovirus exposure and HLA in healthy donors. V lost 9 bases and J lost 0; bases outside the gene matches: 13. CDR3 length: 16 amino acids. CDR1 is KGHSH and CDR2 is LQKENI in the germline V gene. 60 Vbeta and 13 Jbeta primers were used in PCR. Only in-frame clones appear in the TCRdb table, and some are missing; sequencing was by immunoSEQ multiplex PCR. The sample lists 170,000 or so clones; roughly four fifths were seen once. This chain connects TRBV18 to TRBJ1-1; TRBD1 aligns across 7 bases. The sequencing input was PBMCs. The TCR sequence derives from a middle-aged man in good health and CMV-seronegative. The CDR3 loop is CASMTGTPTLNTEAFF. The CDR3 coding sequence is TGTGCCAGTATGACAGGGACCCCAACCTTGAACACTGAAGCTTTCTTT.